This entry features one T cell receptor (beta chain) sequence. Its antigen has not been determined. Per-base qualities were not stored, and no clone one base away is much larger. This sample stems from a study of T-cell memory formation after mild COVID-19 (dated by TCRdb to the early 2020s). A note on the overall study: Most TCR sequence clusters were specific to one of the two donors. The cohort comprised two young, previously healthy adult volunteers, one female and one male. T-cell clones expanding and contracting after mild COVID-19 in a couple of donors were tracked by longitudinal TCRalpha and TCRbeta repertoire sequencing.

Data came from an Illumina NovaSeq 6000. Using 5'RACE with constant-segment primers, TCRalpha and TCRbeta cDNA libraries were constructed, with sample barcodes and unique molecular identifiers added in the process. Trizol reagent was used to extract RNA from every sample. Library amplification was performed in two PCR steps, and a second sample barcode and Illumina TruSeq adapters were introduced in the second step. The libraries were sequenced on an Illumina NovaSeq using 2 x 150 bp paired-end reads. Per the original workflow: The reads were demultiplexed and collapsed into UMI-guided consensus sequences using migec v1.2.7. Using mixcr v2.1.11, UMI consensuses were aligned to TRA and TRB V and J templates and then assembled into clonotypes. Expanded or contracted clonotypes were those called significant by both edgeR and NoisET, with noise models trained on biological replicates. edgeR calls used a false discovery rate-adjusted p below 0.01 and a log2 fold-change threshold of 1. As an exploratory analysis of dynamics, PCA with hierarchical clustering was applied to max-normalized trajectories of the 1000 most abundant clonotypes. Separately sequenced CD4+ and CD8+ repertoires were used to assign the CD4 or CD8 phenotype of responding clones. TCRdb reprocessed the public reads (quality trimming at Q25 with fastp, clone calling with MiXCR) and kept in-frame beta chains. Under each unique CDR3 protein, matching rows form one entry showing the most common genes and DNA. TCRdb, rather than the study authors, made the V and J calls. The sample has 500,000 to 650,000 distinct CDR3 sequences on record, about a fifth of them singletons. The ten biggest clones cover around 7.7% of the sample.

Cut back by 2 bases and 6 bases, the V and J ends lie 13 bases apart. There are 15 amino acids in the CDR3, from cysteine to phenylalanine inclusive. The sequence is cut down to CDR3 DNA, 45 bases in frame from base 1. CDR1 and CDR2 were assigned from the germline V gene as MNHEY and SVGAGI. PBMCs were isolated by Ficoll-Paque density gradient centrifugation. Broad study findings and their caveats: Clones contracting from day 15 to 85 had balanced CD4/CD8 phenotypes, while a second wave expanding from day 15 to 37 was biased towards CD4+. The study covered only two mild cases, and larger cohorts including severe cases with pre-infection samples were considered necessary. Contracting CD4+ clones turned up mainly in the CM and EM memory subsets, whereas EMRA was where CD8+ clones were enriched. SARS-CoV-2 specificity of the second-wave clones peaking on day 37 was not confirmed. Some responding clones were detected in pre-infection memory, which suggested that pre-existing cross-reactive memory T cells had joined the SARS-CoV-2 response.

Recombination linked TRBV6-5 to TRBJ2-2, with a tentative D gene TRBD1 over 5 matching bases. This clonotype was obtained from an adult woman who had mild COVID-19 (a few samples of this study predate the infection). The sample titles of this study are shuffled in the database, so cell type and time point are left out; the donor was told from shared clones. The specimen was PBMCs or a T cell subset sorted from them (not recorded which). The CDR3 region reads CASSYTPTGSGELFF. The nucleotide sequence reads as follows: TGTGCCAGCAGTTACACCCCCACAGGTTCCGGGGAGCTGTTTTTT.